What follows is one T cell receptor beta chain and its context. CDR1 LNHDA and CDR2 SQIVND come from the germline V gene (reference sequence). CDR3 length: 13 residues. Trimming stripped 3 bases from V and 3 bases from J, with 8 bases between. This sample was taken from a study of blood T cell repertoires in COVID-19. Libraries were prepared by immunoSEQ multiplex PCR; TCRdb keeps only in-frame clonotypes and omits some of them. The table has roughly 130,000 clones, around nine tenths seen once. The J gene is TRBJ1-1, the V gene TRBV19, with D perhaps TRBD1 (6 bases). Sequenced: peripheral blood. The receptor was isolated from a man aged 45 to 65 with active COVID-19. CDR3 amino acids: CASSMGAHTEAFF. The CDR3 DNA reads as TGTGCCAGTAGTATGGGGGCGCACACTGAAGCTTTCTTT.